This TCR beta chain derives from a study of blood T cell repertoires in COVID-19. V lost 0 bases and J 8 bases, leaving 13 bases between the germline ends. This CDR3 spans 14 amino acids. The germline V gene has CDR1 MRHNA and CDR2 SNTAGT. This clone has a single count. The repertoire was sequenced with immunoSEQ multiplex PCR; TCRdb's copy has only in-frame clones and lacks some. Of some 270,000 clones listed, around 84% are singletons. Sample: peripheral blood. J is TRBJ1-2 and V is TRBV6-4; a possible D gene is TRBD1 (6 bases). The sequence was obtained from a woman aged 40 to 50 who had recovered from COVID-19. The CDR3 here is CASSDSGHSEGYTF. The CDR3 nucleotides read TGTGCCAGCAGTGACTCGGGACACTCGGAGGGCTACACCTTC.